This TCR beta chain comes out of a study of T cell repertoires in cytomegalovirus infection. The germline V gene has CDR1 DFQATT and CDR2 SNEGSKA (reference sequence). This CDR3 is built from 14 residues. Trimming at V came to 0 bases and at J to 6 bases, leaving 5 bases not matched to a gene. TCRdb analysed the reads with MiXCR anew, one entry per CDR3 protein. The sample records 150,000 to 200,000 distinct CDR3 sequences, roughly 27% being singletons. The chain uses TRBV20-1 and TRBJ1-5; TRBD1 aligns across 7 bases. Sequences were obtained from PBMCs. The receptor was derived from a human donor in good health (CMV status not recorded). Some clones in this sample may be carry-over from other donors' samples. Here the CDR3 DNA reads TGCAGTGCTAGAGAAGACAGGGAAGGTCAGCCCCAGCATTTT. It translates to CSAREDREGQPQHF.